The 12 T cell receptor beta chains presented below share a single source sample, sequenced in a study of response to subunit inactivated influenza vaccine. TCRdb redid the calling of the RT-PCR reads with MiXCR, one entry per CDR3 protein. The repertoire holds around 580,000 distinct CDR3 sequences, with 13% to 15% as singletons. The sample consisted of PBMCs from blood, taken about 13 days after vaccination. The receptor set was obtained from a man aged 50 to 60 who received an inactivated influenza vaccine.

This clonotype was picked up a small number of times. V gene TRBV15 combines with J gene TRBJ2-3, with TRBD1 as a possible D gene (6 bases). V lost 8 bases and J lost 3, with 15 bases in between. The CDR3 is 14 amino acids. Germline V CDR1 and CDR2: LNHNV, YYDKDF (reference sequence). CDR3 in amino acids: CATSHRVFTDTQYF. CDR3 DNA: TGTGCCACCTCGCACAGGGTATTTACAGATACGCAGTATTTT.

The CDR3 loop reads CASRLTNTGELFF. DNA of the CDR3: TGTGCCAGCAGATTAACAAACACCGGGGAGCTGTTTTTT. The V call is TRBV28, the J call TRBJ2-2, with D uncertain. Looked up from germline, CDR1 is MDHEN and CDR2 is SYDVKM. V shed 6 bases and J shed 2 bases, with 7 bases lying between them. This CDR3 comprises 13 residues.

This clonotype was picked up a small number of times. The CDR3 spells CASSMGANTGELFF. DNA of the CDR3: TGTGCCAGTAGTATGGGCGCCAACACCGGGGAGCTGTTTTTT. The chain links TRBV19 to TRBJ2-2; D is uncertain. V lost 3 bases and J lost 2, with 7 bases in between. Germline V gene sequence: CDR1 LNHDA, CDR2 SQIVND (reference sequence). The CDR3 totals 14 residues.

The rearrangement links TRBV6-5 to TRBJ1-4; no firm D call. V shed 2 bases and J shed 7 bases, with 11 bases lying between them. The CDR3 loop spans 14 amino acids. The germline V gene encodes CDR1 MNHEY and CDR2 SVGAGI. CDR3 loop: CASSYPGSVEKLFF. CDR3 DNA sequence: TGTGCCAGCAGTTACCCGGGCTCGGTTGAAAAACTGTTTTTT.

This clonotype was detected a few times. The chain links TRBV2 to TRBJ1-1; D is ambiguous. The germline gives CDR1 SNHLY, CDR2 FYNNEI. The V and J ends lost 7 bases and 4 bases respectively, with 10 bases between them. The CDR3 spans 12 residues. CDR3: CASKDVFTEAFF. CDR3 bases: TGTGCCAGCAAGGACGTATTCACTGAAGCTTTCTTT.

J is TRBJ2-5 and V is TRBV7-8, with 10 bases matching TRBD2. Germline CDR1 SGHVS, CDR2 FQNEAQ. V dropped 4 bases and J dropped 5; count of bases not matched to a gene: 7. This CDR3 comprises 15 residues. The CDR3 sequence is CASSSTAGGHETQYF. The CDR3 DNA reads TGTGCCAGCAGCTCCACAGCGGGGGGGCACGAGACCCAGTACTTC.

This clonotype was detected ten times or more. This chain links TRBV7-2 with TRBJ2-1, with D maybe TRBD1 (7 bases). The CDR3 has 17 residues. The V and J ends lost 2 bases and 2 bases respectively, with 16 bases between them. CDR1 and CDR2 (germline): SGHTA, FQGNSA. The CDR3 spells CASSLRPSRGAYNEQFF. Here the CDR3 DNA reads TGTGCCAGCAGCTTACGCCCCTCCAGGGGGGCCTACAATGAGCAGTTCTTC.

This clonotype was picked up many times. This chain connects TRBV10-3 to TRBJ2-5; 11 bases match TRBD2. CDR3 length equals 15 residues. Germline V gene sequence: CDR1 ENHRY, CDR2 SYGVKD. Trimming removed 4 bases from V and 5 bases from J; junction bases left unmatched: 6. CDR3 nucleotides: TGTGCCATCAGTGCTTTAGCGGGGGGGCCCGAGACCCAGTACTTC. Translation: CAISALAGGPETQYF.

The table lists this clonotype with many counts. The chain combines TRBV20-1 with TRBJ2-7, with 8 bases matching TRBD1. The CDR3 spans 12 residues. Germline V CDR1 and CDR2: DFQATT, SNEGSKA (reference sequence). J was trimmed by 2 bases and V by 4 bases; bases with no gene match: 1. Here the CDR3 reads CSAKGQAYEQYF. The CDR3 coding sequence is TGCAGTGCTAAGGGACAGGCCTACGAGCAGTACTTC.

This clonotype was recorded a few times. Germline and junction disagree at one end, which may indicate a read error. The rearrangement joins TRBV7-7 to TRBJ1-5; unclear D gene. Germline CDR1 and CDR2: SSHAT and FNYEAQ (reference sequence). CDR3 length: 15 amino acids. CDR3 sequence (DNA): TGTGCTAGCACCTCCGGAGGGAATAGCAATCAGCCCCAGCATTTT. Translation: CASTSGGNSNQPQHF.

This clonotype occurred once. The V call is TRBV9, the J call TRBJ2-7; TRBD2 matches 10 bases. This CDR3 spans 15 amino acids. Losses at the gene ends were 4 bases for V and 7 bases for J; bases not matched to a gene: 11. CDR1 is SGDLS and CDR2 is YYNGEE in the germline V gene. In nucleotides, the CDR3 is TGTGCCAGCAGCCCATCTAGCGGGAGTTCGTGGGAGCAGTACTTC. This gives the protein CASSPSSGSSWEQYF.

This clonotype was recorded a few times. V usage is TRBV5-1 and J usage is TRBJ2-7; weak D call: TRBD2 (5 bases). The CDR3 contains 14 residues. Germline assignment: CDR1 SGHRS and CDR2 YFSETQ. V was shortened by 0 bases and J by 3 bases, with 10 bases between the two germline ends. The CDR3 protein is CASSLAGFGYEQYF. CDR3 coding DNA: TGCGCCAGCAGCTTGGCGGGGTTTGGCTACGAGCAGTACTTC.